This T cell receptor (beta chain) was captured by sequencing in a study of cytomegalovirus exposure and HLA in healthy donors. Turning to this clone: Its target is unknown.

Germline assignment: CDR1 SGHTA and CDR2 FQGNSA. The CDR3 covers 14 residues. V lost 0 bases and J lost 7, with 10 bases in between. Here immunoSEQ multiplex PCR was the method, and the copy in TCRdb shows in-frame clones only, minus some. The table shows around 200,000 clones, with approximately 83% occurring only once. Study-wide results and caveats: Subsequent analysis revealed that first-cohort TCR clusters tended to co-occur in the roughly 120 validation repertoires. Listed as cytomegalovirus-associated were 164 TCR beta chains.

This receptor was taken from a young woman in good health and CMV-seropositive. What was sequenced was PBMCs. This sequence joins TRBV7-2 and TRBJ2-1, with D possibly TRBD1 on 6 matching bases. This chain's CDR3 is CASSLATGKNEQFF. The CDR3, as DNA: TGTGCCAGCAGCTTAGCCACAGGGAAAAATGAGCAGTTCTTC.